This TCR beta chain was observed in a study of beta chain features in type 1 diabetes. Study results and caveats: VDJ junctions in type 1 diabetes patients carried more deletions and fewer insertions. The study left unresolved whether HLA type influences TCRB rearrangement. In cDNA sequencing, cells with high TCR expression could be over-represented.

Comment on this clone: Its matching antigen is unknown.

Isolated RNA was reverse transcribed in full, so expressed TCRB transcripts were sequenced. Reads from naive, central memory and regulatory T cell samples averaged around 4 million. Profiled with immunoSEQ multiplex PCR; TCRdb holds only in-frame clones, not every one. The table has 300,000 to 400,000 clones, roughly 12% seen once. Trimming removed 0 bases at V and 4 bases at J, with 7 bases between. CDR1 LNHNV and CDR2 YYDKDF come from the germline V gene (reference sequence). The CDR3 consists of 14 residues. Input material: naive CD4+ T cells from blood. This clonotype was sampled from a man younger than 30 in good health. The chain has TRBV15 and TRBJ2-1; D not certain. CDR3 DNA sequence: TGTGCCACCAGCAGAGAGGTGAGGTACAATGAGCAGTTCTTC. This codes for CATSREVRYNEQFF.